Reported below is one T cell receptor beta chain. Its target antigen remains unknown. No base-level quality is on record; no much larger clone is a single base apart. TCRbeta CDR3 regions were amplified from genomic DNA by means of the immunoSEQ Assay, a bias-controlled multiplex PCR. The authors' pipeline ran thus. Within the assay, amplification of reference gene primers was used to estimate how many nucleated cells each sample contained. To quantify the absolute abundance of each unique TCRbeta CDR3 rearrangement, sequence reads were collapsed and filtered. For each sample, productive Simpson clonality was calculated as the square root of Simpson's diversity index across productive rearrangements. Drawn from immuneACCESS, this table holds only the in-frame rearrangements with V and J called that TCRdb kept. Clones are partly lost; checked studies trace under half to an unresolved V gene and leave the rest unexplained. The DNA was the basis for D and trimming; V, J and clone size are from that table. This sample gives about 430,000 clones in total; more than 70% of them show up just once. The ten top clones hold 1.4% to 1.5% of the sample.

These data come from a study of blood T cell repertoires in COVID-19 (TCRdb year 2020). Background for the entire study: Samples covering the acute and convalescent phases of COVID-19 were provided by collaborators in the United States, Italy and Spain. Deeply sampled blood TCRbeta repertoires from subjects exposed to, actively infected with, or recovered from COVID-19 were included in the dataset. The prospective study material was composed of cDNA or gDNA derived from T cells, B-cell-depleted T cells, or PBMCs. HLA class I and class II types, where available, came from metadata supplied by the sample provider rather than from assay-based typing. The samples were drawn from the first 160 participants of the ongoing ImmuneRACE study and from about 1,200 subjects provided by 6 global collaborators. The repertoires were released in a freely available public database intended as a resource for research on the immune response to SARS-CoV-2. A de-identified subject ID, COVID-19 status, age in years and sex were almost always included in the sample metadata. The paper as a whole reports these results and caveats: The quantity of clinical and demographic metadata differed by source and by participant and was supplied without curation.

Cut back by 1 base and 4 bases, the V and J ends lie 7 bases apart. The CDR1 and CDR2 encoded by the germline V gene (reference sequence) are SEHNR and FQNEAQ. From cysteine to phenylalanine, the CDR3 is 13 amino acids long. Of the read, only the CDR3 DNA is kept; its 39 bases are in frame from base 1. Participants in the prospective study were enrolled through a virtual design, were aged roughly 18 to 100 years, and lived in about two dozen United States geographic areas. In the prospective study, participants were assigned to cohorts based on the clinical history participants reported in a screening survey and a study questionnaire. Exposed participants had been in contact with someone with a PCR-confirmed or clinician-diagnosed COVID-19 case within 2 weeks of study entry. Mobile phlebotomists in the prospective study collected whole blood, serum and a nasopharyngeal or oropharyngeal swab from every participant. Over a roughly two-month period, participants in the prospective study had the option of providing additional blood draws and questionnaires. Prospective study blood samples were shipped either frozen or at room temperature before DNA extraction.

This TCR was recovered from a woman between 18 and 29 years old who had been exposed to COVID-19. The sample was PBMCs or T cells enriched from blood (not recorded which). Recombination connected TRBV7-9 to TRBJ1-1; the D gene cannot be named for sure. The base sequence is TGTGCCAGCAGCTTAGATGCGGGCACTGAAGCTTTCTTT. This translates into CASSLDAGTEAFF.